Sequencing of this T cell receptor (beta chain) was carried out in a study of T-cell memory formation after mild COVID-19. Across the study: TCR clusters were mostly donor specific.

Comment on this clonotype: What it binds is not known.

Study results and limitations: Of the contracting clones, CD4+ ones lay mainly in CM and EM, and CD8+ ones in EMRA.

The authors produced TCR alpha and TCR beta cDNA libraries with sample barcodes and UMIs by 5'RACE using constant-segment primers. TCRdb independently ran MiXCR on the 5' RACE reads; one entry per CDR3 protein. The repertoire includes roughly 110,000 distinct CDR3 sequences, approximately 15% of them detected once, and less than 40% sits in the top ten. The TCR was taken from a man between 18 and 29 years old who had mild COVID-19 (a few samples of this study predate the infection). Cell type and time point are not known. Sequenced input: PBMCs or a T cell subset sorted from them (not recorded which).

The CDR3 coding sequence is TGTGCCAGCAGGACCACAGGGGGCGGAGAGACCCAGTACTTC. This codes for CASRTTGGGETQYF. J is TRBJ2-5 and V is TRBV7-9, with TRBD1 matching over 9 bases. Germline loops: CDR1 SEHNR, CDR2 FQNEAQ (reference sequence). Trimming removed 6 bases from V and 4 bases from J; junction bases left unmatched: 6. The CDR3 runs to 14 residues.